This T cell receptor (beta chain) was captured in a study of T cells in Graves' hyperthyroidism and ophthalmopathy. Ten or more counts support this clonotype. RNA transcripts were the template for amplifying TCR beta CDR3 regions. Researchers ran a first-round RT-PCR on the TCR CDR3 using the HTBI primer set. TCRdb re-derived calls from the multiplex PCR reads in MiXCR, one entry per CDR3 protein. Of hundreds of thousands of distinct CDR3 sequences in the sample, about 13% were seen once. The CDR3 length is 15 residues. J gave up 7 bases and V 3 bases, and 5 bases lay outside the gene matches. The sequence was collected from a woman between 18 and 29 years old with Graves' hyperthyroidism. Sequenced: blood. The chain is built from TRBV12-3 or TRBV12-4 and TRBJ2-1, with 11 bases that match TRBD2. CDR3 nucleotides: TGTGCCAGCAGTTTGGTAGCGGGAGGGTTTAATGAGCAGTTCTTC. This sequence encodes CASSLVAGGFNEQFF.